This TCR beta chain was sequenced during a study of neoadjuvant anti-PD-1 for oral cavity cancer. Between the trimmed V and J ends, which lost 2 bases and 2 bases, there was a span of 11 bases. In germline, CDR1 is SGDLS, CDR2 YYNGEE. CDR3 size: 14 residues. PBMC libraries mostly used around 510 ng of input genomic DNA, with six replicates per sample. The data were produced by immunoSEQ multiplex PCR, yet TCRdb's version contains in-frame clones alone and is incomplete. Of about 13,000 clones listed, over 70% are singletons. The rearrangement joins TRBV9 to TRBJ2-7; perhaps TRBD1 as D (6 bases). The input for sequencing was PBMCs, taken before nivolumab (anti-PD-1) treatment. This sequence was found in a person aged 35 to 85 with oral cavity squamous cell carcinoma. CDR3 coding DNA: TGTGCCAGCAGCGTGACGGACAGACCCTACGAGCAGTACTTC. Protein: CASSVTDRPYEQYF.